Following are 14 T cell receptor beta chains from one sample sequenced in a study of OX40 agonist ivuxolimab in advanced cancers. Data came from immunoSEQ multiplex PCR; TCRdb stores just in-frame clones and leaves some out. The sample includes about 79,000 clones, 88% of them seen just once. The sequences come from CD4+ or CD8+ T cells sorted from blood, collected in a trial of the OX40 agonist ivuxolimab. Receptors originate from an adult with an advanced solid tumor such as melanoma, head and neck, liver or kidney cancer.

This CDR3 reads CASSSGQRAYEQYF. CDR3 coding DNA: TGTGCCAGCAGCAGTGGACAGAGAGCCTACGAGCAGTACTTC. The chain couples TRBV5-4 to TRBJ2-7, with D maybe TRBD1 (6 bases). The V gene lost 4 bases and the J gene lost 2 bases, with 13 bases spanning the gap. Germline V CDR1 and CDR2: SGHNT, YYREEE (reference sequence). The CDR3 consists of 14 residues.

This clone was seen once. CDR3 sequence reads: CASYSHSGQKGTEAFF. The CDR3 coding sequence is TGTGCCAGCTACTCGCATTCCGGACAGAAAGGCACTGAAGCTTTCTTT. The chain is built from TRBV27 and TRBJ1-1; D perhaps matches TRBD1 (6 bases). Trimming took 8 bases from V and 4 from J, leaving 23 bases between them. Germline assignment: CDR1 MNHEY and CDR2 SMNVEV (reference sequence). The CDR3 is 16 amino acids.

The chain links TRBV5-6 to TRBJ2-1; D gene ambiguous. V was clipped by 3 bases and J by 6 bases, with 7 bases between them. The CDR3 contains 12 residues. The germline gives CDR1 SGHDT, CDR2 YYEEEE. The DNA for the CDR3 is TGTGCCAGCAGCTATTCAGGCAATGAGCAGTTCTTC. This encodes CASSYSGNEQFF.

The chain is built from TRBV29-1 and TRBJ2-2; D is undetermined. The CDR3 totals 12 residues. Germline lookup yields CDR1 SQVTM and CDR2 ANQGSEA. The ends were cut back, 3 bases at V and 6 bases at J, with 8 bases in the middle. The CDR3 DNA is TGCAGCGTTGATACCGGAGCCGGGGAGCTGTTTTTT. Encoded protein: CSVDTGAGELFF.

This clone was detected only a few times. The V call is TRBV5-1, the J call TRBJ2-3, with 8 bases matching TRBD2. The CDR3 runs to 15 residues. V lost 5 bases and J lost 1; bases outside the gene matches: 6. Germline V gene lookup returns CDR1 SGHRS and CDR2 YFSETQ. CDR3 bases: TGCGCCAGCAGAAATAGCGGGGCCCGCACAGATACGCAGTATTTT. Its protein product is CASRNSGARTDTQYF.

In its sample, this clone was seen once. The rearrangement joins TRBV5-1 to TRBJ2-7, with 7 bases that match TRBD2. This CDR3 contains 17 residues. Germline V lookup: CDR1 SGHRS, CDR2 YFSETQ. Trimming removed 0 bases from V and 0 bases from J; junction bases left unmatched: 9. CDR3 in amino acids: CASSLAPGLDSSYEQYF. The CDR3 coding sequence is TGCGCCAGCAGCTTGGCTCCTGGACTAGATAGCTCCTACGAGCAGTACTTC.

V usage is TRBV12-5 and J usage is TRBJ2-4; D perhaps matches TRBD2 (5 bases). Trimming removed 8 bases at V and 5 bases at J, with 13 bases between. CDR3 size: 13 residues. Per germline, CDR1 LGHNT and CDR2 FRNRAP. CDR3 sequence reads: CASSRGSENIQYF. For the CDR3, the DNA is TGTGCTAGTTCCCGCGGGTCAGAAAACATTCAGTACTTC.

The chain combines TRBV5-1 with TRBJ2-7; D is unresolved. Trimming shortened V by 4 bases and J by 0 bases, and 11 bases separated the two germline ends. Germline V gives CDR1 SGHRS, CDR2 YFSETQ. The CDR3 is 14 residues long. The CDR3 loop reads CASSLQVSSYEQYF. The CDR3 nucleotides read TGCGCCAGCAGCCTGCAGGTTAGCTCCTACGAGCAGTACTTC.

The CDR3 bases are TGTGCCAGCAGTTTTAATTTCGGAGGCGGCGGGAGGGCCTATGAGCAGTTCTTC. This gives the protein CASSFNFGGGGRAYEQFF. V gene TRBV28 combines with J gene TRBJ2-1, with 9 bases matching TRBD2. Trimming cost V 3 bases and J 8 bases; bases outside gene matches: 17. The CDR3 has 18 amino acids. Germline CDR1 MDHEN, CDR2 SYDVKM.

This chain uses TRBV11-2 with TRBJ2-7, with D perhaps matching TRBD2 (7 bases). V was shortened by 7 bases and J by 5 bases, with 21 bases between the two germline ends. Germline-derived CDR1 and CDR2 are SGHAT and FQNNGV. The CDR3 length is 15 residues. Here the CDR3 reads CASTSRRGLIHEQYF. CDR3 in DNA: TGTGCCAGCACCTCCCGGCGGGGGCTTATCCACGAGCAGTACTTC.

The chain combines TRBV5-1 with TRBJ1-2, with D perhaps TRBD1 (6 bases). CDR1 and CDR2 from the germline V gene are SGHRS and YFSETQ. The CDR3 is made up of 15 amino acids. Trimming took 4 bases from V and 4 from J, leaving 17 bases between them. The CDR3: CASSTGQGAPYGYTF. The CDR3 DNA is TGCGCCAGCAGCACGGGACAAGGGGCCCCCTATGGCTACACCTTC.

This chain uses TRBV5-1 with TRBJ2-3; D is ambiguous. The length of the CDR3 is 17 residues. The V and J ends lost 0 bases and 2 bases respectively, with 16 bases between them. Germline lookup yields CDR1 SGHRS and CDR2 YFSETQ. CDR3 in amino acids: CASSLARAGEDTDTQYF. CDR3 in DNA: TGCGCCAGCAGCTTGGCCCGGGCTGGGGAAGACACAGATACGCAGTATTTT.

This clone showed up just a few times. The chain is built from TRBV30 and TRBJ1-1; D unresolved. Germline V gene data show CDR1 as GTSNPN and CDR2 as SVGIG (reference sequence). The CDR3 extends over 15 amino acids. Trimming took 3 bases from V and 5 from J, leaving 19 bases between them. In DNA, the CDR3 is TGTGCCTGGAGGGGGAAGGAGGCTTGGCTGACTGAAGCTTTCTTT. Translating gives CAWRGKEAWLTEAFF. Complete variable domain (other parts from reference TRBV30 and TRBJ1-1): SQTIHQWPATLVQPVGSPLSLECTVEGTSNPNLYWYRQAAGRGLQLLFYSVGIGQISSEVPQNLSASRPQDRQFILSSKKLLLSDSGFYLCAWRGKEAWLTEAFFGQGTRLTVV.

V gene TRBV14 combines with J gene TRBJ2-3, with 12 bases aligning to TRBD2. There are 16 residues in the CDR3. V was pared by 0 bases and J by 9 bases, with 7 bases of the junction left unmatched. Germline loops: CDR1 SGHDN, CDR2 FVKESK. DNA of the CDR3: TGTGCCAGCAGCCAAGATCTAGCGGGAGGGCCAGGGACGCAGTATTTT. It specifies CASSQDLAGGPGTQYF. The full variable domain, in which reference TRBV14 and TRBJ2-3 provide the parts outside the CDR3, is EAGVTQFPSHSVIEKGQTVTLRCDPISGHDNLYWYRRVMGKEIKFLLHFVKESKQDESGMPNNRFLAERTGGTYSTLKVQPAELEDSGVYFCASSQDLAGGPGTQYFGPGTRLTVL.